These 7 T cell receptor beta chains were sequenced from one sample in a study of blood T cell repertoires in COVID-19. Assay used: immunoSEQ multiplex PCR; TCRdb lists only in-frame clones, some missing. The top ten hold about 6.8% of the sample, which has about 60,000 clones, about 89% seen once. Sequencing was done on a sample of peripheral blood. These receptors originate from a human donor in a cohort sampled during active COVID-19.

The sample holds one count of this clone. J is TRBJ2-3 and V is TRBV15, with a possible D match to TRBD2 (6 bases). Germline lookup yields CDR1 LNHNV and CDR2 YYDKDF (reference sequence). Between the trimmed V and J ends, which lost 1 base and 0 bases, there was a span of 17 bases. The CDR3 spans 18 residues. This CDR3 reads CATSRGQLAATSTDTQYF. The CDR3 DNA follows: TGTGCCACCAGCAGAGGCCAACTAGCTGCCACTAGCACAGATACGCAGTATTTT.

The chain employs TRBV4-3 and TRBJ2-7, with D maybe TRBD1 (6 bases). Germline CDR1 and CDR2: LGHNA and YSLEER. Trimming removed 4 bases at V and 4 bases at J, with 23 bases between. The CDR3 has 17 residues. The CDR3: CASSRELSGTKNYEQYF. CDR3 bases: TGCGCCAGCAGCCGGGAGCTTTCCGGGACAAAAAATTACGAGCAGTACTTC.

The rearrangement links TRBV6-6 to TRBJ1-2; 8 bases match TRBD1. Germline loops: CDR1 MNHNY, CDR2 SVGAGI (reference sequence). The CDR3 is 14 amino acids. After removal of 6 bases from V and 4 bases from J, the junction contained 7 bases not matched to a gene. As DNA, the CDR3 is TGTGCCAGCAGGGCGCAGGGGGCCGTCTATGGCTACACCTTC. Translated, it gives CASRAQGAVYGYTF.

The chain is built from TRBV3-1 (or the pseudogene TRBV3-2) and TRBJ2-7, with 13 bases matching TRBD2. The CDR3 is 17 amino acids. V trimming: 5 bases; J trimming: 7 bases; junction bases outside the gene matches: 14. Germline CDR1 reads LGHDT; CDR2 reads YNNKEL (reference sequence). CDR3 loop: CASSFRLAGGEEGEQYF. CDR3 nucleotides: TGTGCCAGCAGCTTCCGACTAGCGGGGGGCGAGGAGGGAGAGCAGTACTTC.

The chain is built from TRBV4-3 and TRBJ1-2, with TRBD1 matching over 8 bases. Germline V gene data show CDR1 as LGHNA and CDR2 as YSLEER. This CDR3 comprises 15 residues. V lost 2 bases and J lost 2; bases outside the gene matches: 4. The DNA of the CDR3 is TGCGCCAGCAGCCAACCGGACAGGGAAAACTATGGCTACACCTTC. Amino acid sequence: CASSQPDRENYGYTF.

The rearrangement links TRBV19 to TRBJ1-1; D is undetermined. Germline values: CDR1 LNHDA, CDR2 SQIVND (reference sequence). V was trimmed by 4 bases and J by 1 base, leaving 10 bases between them. The length of the CDR3 is 14 residues. In DNA form, the CDR3 reads TGTGCCAGTAGTACCCAGGTGGCGAACACTGAAGCTTTCTTT. This gives the protein CASSTQVANTEAFF.

The chain uses TRBV18 and TRBJ2-2, with TRBD2 identical over 9 bases. The CDR3 has 16 amino acids. The V and J ends lost 6 bases and 0 bases, in that order; junction bases with no gene match: 5. Germline CDR1 reads KGHSH; CDR2 reads LQKENI. CDR3 in DNA: TGTGCCAGCTCGAGTAGCGGGGGATCGAACACCGGGGAGCTGTTTTTT. Translated: CASSSSGGSNTGELFF.